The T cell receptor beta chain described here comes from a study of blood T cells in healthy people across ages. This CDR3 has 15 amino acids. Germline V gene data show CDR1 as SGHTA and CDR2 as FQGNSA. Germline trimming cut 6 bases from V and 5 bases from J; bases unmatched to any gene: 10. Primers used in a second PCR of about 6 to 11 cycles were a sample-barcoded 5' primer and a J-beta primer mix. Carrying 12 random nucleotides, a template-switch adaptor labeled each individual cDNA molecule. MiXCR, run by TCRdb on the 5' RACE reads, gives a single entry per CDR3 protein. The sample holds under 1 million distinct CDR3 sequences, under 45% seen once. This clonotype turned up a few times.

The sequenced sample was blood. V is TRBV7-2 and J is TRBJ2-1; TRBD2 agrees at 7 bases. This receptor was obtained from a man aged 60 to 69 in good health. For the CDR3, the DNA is TGTGCCAGCAGATTAACCAGCGGGGCTCACAATGAGCAGTTCTTC. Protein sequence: CASRLTSGAHNEQFF.